Sequencing of this TCR beta chain was carried out in a study of shared clonotypes between healthy human individuals. Concerning this clone: Its antigen is as yet unknown.

Recent acute infections and vaccinations were absent in the healthy HIV-negative adult donors. Nashville, Tennessee was home to all donors, each a Caucasian adult. Study-wide results and caveats: Among non-shared clonotypes, generation probabilities were lower than among those shared by all four donors.

V shed 3 bases, J shed 4 bases, and the junction held 4 bases outside the gene matches. Germline CDR1 is ENHRY and CDR2 is SYGVKD. The CDR3 totals 14 residues. Clones were sequenced by immunoSEQ multiplex PCR, and TCRdb holds only the in-frame ones, with some missing. In the table there are 950,000 to 1,100,000 clones, about 84% of which are singletons. The sequenced sample was memory CD4+ T cells from PBMCs. Indicated subset: CD45RA-negative fraction. The V gene is TRBV10-3, the J gene TRBJ1-1; 8 nucleotides match TRBD1. This receptor was identified in a man aged 18-30 years in good health. Some clones in this sample may be carry-over from other donors' samples. In DNA, the CDR3 is TGTGCCATCAGTGACAGGGGGCCGGGCACTGAAGCTTTCTTT. It specifies CAISDRGPGTEAFF.